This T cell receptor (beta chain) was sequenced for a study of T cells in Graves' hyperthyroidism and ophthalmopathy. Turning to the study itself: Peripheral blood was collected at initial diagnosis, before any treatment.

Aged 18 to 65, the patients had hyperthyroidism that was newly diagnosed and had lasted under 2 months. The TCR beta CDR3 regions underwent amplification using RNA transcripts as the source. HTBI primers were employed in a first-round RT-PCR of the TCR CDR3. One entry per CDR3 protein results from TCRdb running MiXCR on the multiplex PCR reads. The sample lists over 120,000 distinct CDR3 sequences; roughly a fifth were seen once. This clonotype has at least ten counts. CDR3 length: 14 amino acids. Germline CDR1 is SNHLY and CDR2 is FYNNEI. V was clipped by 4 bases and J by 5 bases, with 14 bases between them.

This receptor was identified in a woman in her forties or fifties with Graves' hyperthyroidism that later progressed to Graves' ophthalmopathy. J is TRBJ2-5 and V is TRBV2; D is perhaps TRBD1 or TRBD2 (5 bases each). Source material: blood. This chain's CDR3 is CASSALNWGETQYF. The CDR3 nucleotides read TGTGCCAGCAGTGCCCTTAACTGGGGGGAGACCCAGTACTTC.